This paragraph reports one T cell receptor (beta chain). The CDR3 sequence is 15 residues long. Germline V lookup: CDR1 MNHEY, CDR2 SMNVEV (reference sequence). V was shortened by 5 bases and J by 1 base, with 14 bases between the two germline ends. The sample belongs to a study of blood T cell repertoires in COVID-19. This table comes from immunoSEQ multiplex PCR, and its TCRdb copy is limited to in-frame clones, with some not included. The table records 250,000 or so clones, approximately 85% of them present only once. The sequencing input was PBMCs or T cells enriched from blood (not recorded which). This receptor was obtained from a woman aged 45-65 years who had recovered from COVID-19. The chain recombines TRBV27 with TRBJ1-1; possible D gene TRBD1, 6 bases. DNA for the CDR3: TGTGCCAGCAGTGCCTACAGGGTGGGGAACACTGAAGCTTTCTTT. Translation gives CASSAYRVGNTEAFF.